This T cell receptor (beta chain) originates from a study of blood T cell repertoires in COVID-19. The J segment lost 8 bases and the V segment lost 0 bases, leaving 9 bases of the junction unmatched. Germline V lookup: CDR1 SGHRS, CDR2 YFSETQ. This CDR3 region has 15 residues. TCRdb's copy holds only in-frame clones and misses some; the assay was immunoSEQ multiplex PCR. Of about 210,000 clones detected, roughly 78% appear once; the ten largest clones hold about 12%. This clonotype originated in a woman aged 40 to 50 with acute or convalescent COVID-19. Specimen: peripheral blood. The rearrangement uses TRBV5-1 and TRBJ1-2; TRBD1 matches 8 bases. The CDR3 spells CASSLVQGAPEGYTF. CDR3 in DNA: TGCGCCAGCAGCTTGGTCCAGGGGGCTCCGGAGGGCTACACCTTC. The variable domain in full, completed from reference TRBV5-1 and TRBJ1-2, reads KAGVTQTPRYLIKTRGQQVTLSCSPISGHRSVSWYQQTPGQGLQFLFEYFSETQRNKGNFPGRFSGRQFSNSRSEMNVSTLELGDSALYLCASSLVQGAPEGYTFGSGTRLTVV.